This is a list of T cell receptor beta chains from one sample in a study of cytotoxic CD8 clonotypes in ibrutinib-treated CLL. Method: immunoSEQ multiplex PCR; TCRdb's copy keeps in-frame clones and lacks some. Among more than 200,000 clones listed, approximately 70% were seen once. The sequencing used PBMCs, collected after 12 months of ibrutinib treatment. These receptors were obtained from a human donor with chronic lymphocytic leukemia. Each CDR3 is given with its conserved first and last residue. A D gene is named only where the DNA matches it firmly. Expanded clones are given a class, and other clones once, few, many or no size at all.

>-|TRBJ1-2|-|TRBV5-1
TGCGCCAGCAGCTTGTTAGAGAACTATGGCTACACCTTC
CASSLLENYGYTF
>-|TRBJ1-3|-|TRBV30
TGTGCCCTTGGGACCGCCGGAAACACCATATATTTT
CALGTAGNTIYF
>TRBD1|TRBJ2-7|-|TRBV30
TGTGCCTGGAGCACCTGGGGGACAGGGGAGGACGAGCAGTACTTC
CAWSTWGTGEDEQYF
>TRBD1|TRBJ1-2|-|TRBV30
TGTGCCGGACCGACAGGGACCTATGGCTACACCTTC
CAGPTGTYGYTF
>TRBD1|TRBJ1-1|-|TRBV5-1
TGCGCCAGCACCCAGGGACAGGGGAGCACTGAAGCTTTCTTT
CASTQGQGSTEAFF
>TRBD2|TRBJ2-7|once|TRBV5-4
TGTGCCAGCAGCATACCAAGCGGGGGCTACCACGAGCAGTACTTC
CASSIPSGGYHEQYF
>-|TRBJ1-1|-|TRBV7-3
TGTGCCAGCAGCTTAACCCCCCTTGGCCGGAACACTGAAGCTTTCTTT
CASSLTPLGRNTEAFF
>TRBD1|TRBJ1-1|-|TRBV7-2
TGTGCCAGCAGGTCACAGGGGGCTCACACTGAAGCTTTCTTT
CASRSQGAHTEAFF
>TRBD1|TRBJ1-2|-|TRBV29-1
TGCAGCGTTGACAGGGACAGCCACTATGGCTACACCTTC
CSVDRDSHYGYTF
>TRBD2|TRBJ2-3|-|TRBV7-2
TGTGCCAGCACTAAAGCGGGAGGGCCAGATACGCAGTATTTT
CASTKAGGPDTQYF